This passage covers 31 T cell receptor beta chains from one sample sequenced in a study of tumor and adjacent non-tumor tissue in lung cancer. The library came from three nested PCR rounds adapted from ARM-PCR protocols. From the multiplex PCR reads, TCRdb called clonotypes with MiXCR, one entry per CDR3 protein. The sample holds roughly 76,000 distinct CDR3 sequences; nearly 70% are singletons and the top ten take roughly 13%. RNA was extracted from bulk tissue without any cell sorting. The specimen sequenced was lung tumor tissue. These receptors all come from a woman between 70 and 85 years old with non-small cell lung cancer.

A word on this clonotype: The junction differs from germline at one of its ends, possibly a read error. This chain connects TRBV4-1 to TRBJ1-2, with D maybe TRBD1 (5 bases). CDR3 length equals 14 residues. Germline V gives CDR1 MGHRA, CDR2 YSYEKL. In DNA form, the CDR3 reads TGCGCCAGCAGTCAAGGGCGGCAGGGCTATGGCTACACCTTC. It codes for CASSQGRQGYGYTF.

The chain combines TRBV6-2 or TRBV6-3 with TRBJ2-5; 7 bases line up with TRBD2. V was clipped by 1 base and J by 5 bases; unmatched bases: 4. This CDR3 region has 14 residues. Germline CDR1 MNHEY, CDR2 SVGEGT. The CDR3 spells CASSYCGSVETQYF. The CDR3 coding sequence is TGTGCCAGCAGTTACTGCGGGAGCGTGGAGACCCAGTACTTC.

Details on this clonotype: A junction end diverges from the germline sequence, so it may reflect a read error. The chain carries TRBV7-9 and TRBJ2-1, with TRBD1 matching over 11 bases. Germline V gives CDR1 SEHNR, CDR2 FQNEAQ (reference sequence). The CDR3 length is 15 residues. The CDR3 region is CASNRGQGAFNEQFF. CDR3 in DNA: TGCGCCAGCAACCGTGGACAGGGGGCTTTCAATGAGCAGTTCTTC.

Notes on this clonotype: One end of the junction does not line up with germline, which may come from a read error. The chain combines TRBV5-1 with TRBJ2-6; D remains unclear. The CDR3 runs to 13 residues. Germline CDR1 SGHRS, CDR2 YFSETQ. The DNA of the CDR3 is TGCGCCAGCAGCGCCTCTAGGGCCAACGTCCTGACTTTC. The encoded protein is CASSASRANVLTF.

With regard to this clonotype: The germline gene is not matched at one end of the junction; a read error may be the cause. The rearrangement uses TRBV13 and TRBJ1-2; D is ambiguous. Germline V lookup: CDR1 PRHDT, CDR2 FYEKMQ (reference sequence). This CDR3 contains 13 residues. CDR3 sequence: CVSSPGRGYGYTF. In DNA, the CDR3 is TGTGTCAGCAGCCCAGGCCGGGGTTATGGCTACACCTTC.

This clonotype occurred many times. V usage is TRBV5-4 and J usage is TRBJ1-3; D gene uncertain. CDR1 and CDR2 (germline): SGHNT, YYREEE (reference sequence). Trimming left V 4 bases short and J 2 bases short, with 16 bases between. This CDR3 is 16 amino acids long. The CDR3 reads CASSALGGLAGNTIYF. The CDR3 DNA is TGTGCCAGCAGCGCTCTGGGTGGGTTAGCTGGAAACACCATATATTTT.

This clonotype has only a few counts. A much larger clone is a single base away; this may be a read error. The chain has TRBV30 and TRBJ2-3, with D unresolved. The CDR3 has 15 residues. From germline, CDR1 is GTSNPN and CDR2 SVGIG (reference sequence). The CDR3 nucleotides read TGTGCCTGGAAGAATACCATGGGGTGGGGTGATATGCAGTATTTT. This gives the protein CAWKNTMGWGDMQYF.

Concerning this clonotype: The junction differs from germline at one of its ends, possibly a read error. The chain has TRBV6-1 and TRBJ2-7, with D perhaps TRBD1 (6 bases). CDR3 size: 12 residues. CDR1 and CDR2 (germline): MNHNS, SASEGT. CDR3 nucleotide sequence: TGTGCCAGCAGAAGGGCCGGGACATTTGAGTGCTTC. It encodes CASRRAGTFECF.

This clonotype has ten or more counts. The rearrangement uses TRBV7-9 and TRBJ2-3; weak D call: TRBD2 (5 bases). V was trimmed by 11 bases and J by 6 bases, leaving 18 bases between them. This CDR3 is 13 amino acids long. Germline values: CDR1 SEHNR, CDR2 FQNEAQ (reference sequence). The CDR3 region is CAAMLGDVDTQYF. In DNA, the CDR3 is TGTGCCGCCATGTTGGGAGATGTGGATACGCAGTATTTT.

With regard to this clonotype: This CDR3 is missing its conserved last phenylalanine or tryptophan, likely due to a read error. The limits of the CDR3 on the DNA are not certain, so only TCRdb's listed CDR3 is given. V is TRBV12-3 or TRBV12-4 and J is TRBJ2-3; no DNA check was done on the table's D call, TRBD2. With termini counted, the CDR3 has 18 amino acids. CDR3 sequence: CASRTGLAGEAGTDTQYI.

This clonotype has a handful of counts. CDR3 loop: CASSSTRTSGTDEQFF. The CDR3 nucleotides read TGTGCCAGCAGTTCCACCCGTACTAGCGGGACGGACGAGCAGTTCTTC. The V gene is TRBV6-2 or TRBV6-3, the J gene TRBJ2-1; 10 positions match TRBD2. This CDR3 comprises 16 residues. Germline CDR1 is MNHEY and CDR2 is SVGEGT. V lost 4 bases to trimming and J lost 10 bases; unmatched junction nucleotides: 13.

This clonotype came up many times. The J gene is TRBJ1-1, the V gene TRBV20-1, with 7 bases that match TRBD1. The CDR3 runs to 13 residues. V was clipped by 5 bases and J by 2 bases; unmatched bases: 5. Germline-derived CDR1 and CDR2 are DFQATT and SNEGSKA (reference sequence). CDR3: CSALRDSNTEAFF. CDR3 DNA: TGCAGTGCTCTAAGGGACAGCAACACTGAAGCTTTCTTT.

Comments on this clonotype: Mismatch with germline at one junction end may stem from a read error. The chain joins TRBV7-9 to TRBJ1-4, with D unresolved. The CDR3 covers 16 residues. CDR1 SEHNR and CDR2 FQNEAQ come from the germline V gene (reference sequence). This CDR3 reads CASSLAGLGKNEKPFF. The DNA of the CDR3 is TGTGCCAGCAGCTTAGCAGGGCTCGGAAAGAATGAAAAACCGTTTTTT.

This clonotype was recorded once. A read error may produce the germline difference seen at one junction end. The chain combines TRBV7-9 with TRBJ1-2, with D possibly matching TRBD1 (6 bases). This CDR3 contains 15 residues. Looked up from germline, CDR1 is SEHNR and CDR2 is FQNEAQ (reference sequence). CDR3 loop: CASGLGWGRDYGYTF. In DNA form, the CDR3 reads TGTGCCAGCGGCTTAGGTTGGGGGCGCGACTATGGCTACACCTTC.

This clonotype is medium-sized (0.01 to 0.1%) within its sample. The gene calls are TRBV6-6 and TRBJ2-2, with D perhaps assigned TRBD1 or TRBD2 (6 bases each). V was clipped by 4 bases and J by 3 bases, with 12 bases between them. From germline, CDR1 is MNHNY and CDR2 SVGAGI (reference sequence). The CDR3 is made up of 15 amino acids. The CDR3 DNA sequence: TGTGCCAGCAGTTCCACCGGGGGCGACACCGGGGAGCTGTTTTTT. Amino acids: CASSSTGGDTGELFF.

On this clonotype itself: Relative to the germline gene, one junction end is altered; a read error may explain this. The chain employs TRBV20-1 and TRBJ1-1, with D perhaps matching TRBD1 (5 bases). This CDR3 contains 14 residues. Germline V gene lookup returns CDR1 DFQATT and CDR2 SNEGSKA (reference sequence). The CDR3 spells CSVRDSWGTAEAFF. The DNA of the CDR3 is TGCAGTGTTAGAGATTCTTGGGGGACCGCTGAAGCTTTCTTT.

Turning to this clonotype: Germline and junction disagree at one end, which may indicate a read error. The chain recombines TRBV29-1 with TRBJ1-1; 8 bases fit TRBD1. The germline CDR1 and CDR2 sequences are SQVTM and ANQGSEA. This CDR3 has 15 residues. CDR3 DNA: TGCAGCCTCAGGTCACGGACAGGGACGAACACTGAATCTTTCTTT. Translation gives CSLRSRTGTNTESFF.

This clonotype was detected only a few times. This CDR3 fails to terminate in the conserved phenylalanine or tryptophan, so it likely reflects a read error. The chain has TRBV12-3 or TRBV12-4 and TRBJ2-1; D unresolved. Trimming took off 5 bases at V and 8 bases at J, with 13 bases between the two ends. The CDR3 spans 13 residues. The CDR3 is CASSLQGSYEQFL. The CDR3, as DNA: TGTGCCAGCAGTCTACAAGGGTCATATGAGCAGTTCCTC.

This clonotype showed up just a few times. The junction and the germline gene differ at one end; a read error may be behind it. The J gene is TRBJ2-1, the V gene TRBV4-2; 7 bases line up with TRBD2. The CDR3 totals 19 residues. Germline CDR1 reads LGHNA; CDR2 reads YNFKEQ. Written as DNA, the CDR3 is TGTGTCAGCAGCGCTCGGTCTTCGAGCGGGGAGAGCTCCTACAATGAGCAGTTCTTC. It is translated as CVSSARSSSGESSYNEQFF.

V usage is TRBV6-2 or TRBV6-3 and J usage is TRBJ2-7, with 8 bases identical to TRBD1. The CDR3 sequence is 11 residues long. Germline CDR1 is MNHEY and CDR2 is SVGEGT. CDR3 amino acids: CPNGQGAEQYF. In DNA, the CDR3 is TGTCCCAACGGGCAGGGGGCCGAGCAGTACTTC.

At least ten counts were recorded for this clonotype. V gene TRBV6-1 combines with J gene TRBJ2-3; no reliable D call. Trimming shortened V by 0 bases and J by 5 bases, and 6 bases separated the two germline ends. This CDR3 comprises 13 residues. The germline V gene has CDR1 MNHNS and CDR2 SASEGT. This CDR3 is CASSEAGRDTQYF. CDR3 nucleotides: TGTGCCAGCAGTGAAGCGGGTCGAGATACGCAGTATTTT.

This clonotype was counted a few times. At one boundary the junction diverges from the germline segment, which might be a read error. The CDR3 DNA reads as TGCGCCGGCAGCTTAGACTACAGGGAGCAGTTCTTC. It encodes CAGSLDYREQFF. This chain joins TRBV5-1 and TRBJ2-1; either TRBD1 or TRBD2 may fit D (5 bases each). This CDR3 has 12 amino acids. Germline values: CDR1 SGHRS, CDR2 YFSETQ.

About this clonotype: A much larger clone lies one base from this, so it may be a read error. The chain has TRBV28 and TRBJ2-3, with D tentatively TRBD2 (5 bases). The ends were cut back, 5 bases at V and 8 bases at J, with 17 bases in the middle. From germline, CDR1 is MDHEN and CDR2 SYDVKM. The CDR3 runs 14 residues. CDR3 residues: CASSAGQVLSTQYF. CDR3 in DNA: TGTGCCAGCAGTGCGGGTCAGGTCCTCAGTACGCAGTATTTT. Together with reference TRBV28 and TRBJ2-3, the CDR3 gives the full variable domain: DVKVTQSSRYLVKRTGEKVFLECVQDMDHENMFWYRQDPGLGLRLIYFSYDVKMKEKGDIPEGYSVSREKKERFSLILESASTNQTSMYLCASSAGQVLSTQYFGPGTRLTVL.

To note about this clonotype: A read error may account for a junction end that differs from germline. The genes are TRBV7-9 and TRBJ2-1; 10 bases map to TRBD2. This CDR3 has 15 amino acids. Germline values: CDR1 SEHNR, CDR2 FQNEAQ (reference sequence). The CDR3 protein is CATSTGLARYNEQFF. The CDR3 bases are TGTGCCACCAGCACGGGACTAGCGAGGTACAATGAGCAGTTCTTC.

There are a few counts of this clonotype. The CDR3 carries no conserved terminal phenylalanine or tryptophan, so it likely arises from a read error. V usage is TRBV11-3 and J usage is TRBJ2-5, with 7 nucleotides matching TRBD1. The CDR3 runs 13 residues. CDR1 and CDR2 (germline): SGHNT, YENEEA. CDR3 in amino acids: CARSLDREETQYL. The CDR3 nucleotides are TGTGCCCGCAGCTTAGACAGGGAAGAGACCCAGTACTTA.

The chain couples TRBV5-1 to TRBJ2-5; 9 nucleotides agree with TRBD2. The trim removed 0 bases at V and 5 bases at J, leaving 8 bases unmatched. The CDR3 sequence is 16 residues long. The germline CDR1 and CDR2 sequences are SGHRS and YFSETQ. CDR3 region: CASSLGRLAGTETQYF. The CDR3 DNA sequence: TGCGCCAGCAGCTTGGGGCGGCTAGCGGGAACCGAGACCCAGTACTTC. Full variable domain (rest looked up from reference TRBV5-1 and TRBJ2-5): KAGVTQTPRYLIKTRGQQVTLSCSPISGHRSVSWYQQTPGQGLQFLFEYFSETQRNKGNFPGRFSGRQFSNSRSEMNVSTLELGDSALYLCASSLGRLAGTETQYFGPGTRLLVL.

Details on this clonotype: A much larger clone lies a single base off, so this may be a read error. The chain has TRBV20-1 and TRBJ2-1, with 12 nucleotides matching TRBD1. Looked up from germline, CDR1 is DFQATT and CDR2 is SNEGSKA (reference sequence). The CDR3 covers 14 residues. J gave up 8 bases and V 8 bases, and 10 bases lay outside the gene matches. CDR3 in amino acids: CSTLGTGGNYEQFF. The CDR3 nucleotides read TGCAGTACCCTCGGGACAGGGGGCAACTATGAGCAGTTCTTC.

The chain is built from TRBV29-1 and TRBJ2-7; no clear D. CDR1 is SQVTM, CDR2 ANQGSEA, per germline. The CDR3 consists of 14 residues. V was shortened by 4 bases and J by 5 bases, with 18 bases between the two germline ends. CDR3: CSVGDTGKSDEQYF. In DNA form, the CDR3 reads TGCAGCGTTGGAGATACTGGGAAAAGCGACGAGCAGTACTTC.

This clonotype showed up many times. The V gene is TRBV6-5, the J gene TRBJ2-1; 10 nucleotides match TRBD2. The CDR3 sequence is 14 residues long. The germline CDR1 and CDR2 sequences are MNHEY and SVGAGI. V shed 5 bases, J shed 9 bases, and the junction held 7 bases outside the gene matches. The CDR3 spells CASSSGRAFFEQFF. The CDR3 region has the DNA TGTGCCAGCAGTAGCGGGAGGGCCTTTTTTGAGCAGTTCTTC.

For this clonotype: Since a much larger clone is just one base distant, this may be a read error. The chain couples TRBV5-3 to TRBJ2-4, with D unresolved. TRBV5-3 is an ORF for which the function is uncertain. The CDR3 covers 14 residues. CDR3 sequence (DNA): TGTGTCAGAAGCTTGTTCCTAGCCAAAAACATTCAGTACTTC. This translates into CVRSLFLAKNIQYF.

This clonotype has just a few counts. Just one base apart from a much larger clone, this may be a read error. This chain connects TRBV12-3 or TRBV12-4 to TRBJ2-2, with 9 bases matching TRBD2. The CDR3 has 19 amino acids. The V and J ends lost 6 bases and 4 bases, in that order; junction bases with no gene match: 18. The CDR3 loop reads CASSYHLAGYVIGTGELFF. The CDR3 nucleotides read TGTGCCAGCAGCTACCATCTAGCGGGATATGTGATTGGCACCGGGGAGCTGTTTTTT.